These 4 T cell receptor beta chains originate from one sample sequenced in a study of T cell responses to AZD1222 COVID-19 vaccine. TCRdb's table, derived via immunoSEQ multiplex PCR, lists solely in-frame clones and lacks some. The table records roughly 150,000 clones, roughly 90% of them present only once. The sample was peripheral blood, taken on day 0 of AZD1222 vaccination. All receptors come from an adult in good health.

The chain uses TRBV18 and TRBJ2-5; D is possibly TRBD1 or TRBD2 (5 bases each). The CDR3 spans 13 residues. The V end was cut by 4 bases, the J end by 5 bases, with 11 bases between. Germline-derived CDR1 and CDR2 are KGHSH and LQKENI. CDR3 nucleotide sequence: TGTGCCAGCTCACGAAGAGGGGTGGAGACCCAGTACTTC. Its translation is CASSRRGVETQYF.

This clone was seen a single time. CDR3 nucleotide sequence: TGTGCCAGCAGCGCGGGACCGAATGAGCAGTTCTTC. Protein sequence: CASSAGPNEQFF. V gene TRBV5-4 combines with J gene TRBJ2-1; a possible D gene is TRBD2 (6 bases). V was pared by 4 bases and J by 7 bases, with 9 bases between. CDR3 length: 12 amino acids. Germline-derived CDR1 and CDR2 are SGHNT and YYREEE (reference sequence).

The chain uses TRBV19 and TRBJ2-6; D not certain. The V gene's germline CDR1 is LNHDA and CDR2 SQIVND (reference sequence). Between the trimmed V and J ends, which lost 2 bases and 2 bases, there was a span of 7 bases. The CDR3 has 15 residues. The CDR3 DNA reads TGTGCCAGTAGTATAAGGCCAGCTGGGGCCAACGTCCTGACTTTC. Protein sequence: CASSIRPAGANVLTF.

The chain uses TRBV5-5 and TRBJ1-1; 9 positions agree with TRBD1. The germline gives CDR1 SGHKS, CDR2 YYEKEE (reference sequence). The trim removed 4 bases at V and 6 bases at J, leaving 7 bases unmatched. The CDR3 loop spans 14 amino acids. The chain's CDR3 is CASSRRTGVAEAFF. DNA for the CDR3: TGTGCCAGCAGCCGCCGGACAGGGGTGGCTGAAGCTTTCTTT. Looking up the rest from reference TRBV5-5 and TRBJ1-1 gives the full variable domain: DAGVTQSPTHLIKTRGQQVTLRCSPISGHKSVSWYQQVLGQGPQFIFQYYEKEERGRGNFPDRFSARQFPNYSSELNVNALLLGDSALYLCASSRRTGVAEAFFGQGTRLTVV.